Below, 2 T cell receptor beta chains from the same sample are listed, as sequenced in a study of blood T cell repertoires in COVID-19. Profiled with immunoSEQ multiplex PCR; TCRdb holds only in-frame clones, not every one. Of tens of thousands of clones listed, 90% are singletons. Sequenced: peripheral blood. These receptors were obtained from a human donor in a cohort sampled during active COVID-19.

This clone was observed once. The J gene is TRBJ2-7, the V gene TRBV10-2; D may be TRBD2 (6 bases). The CDR3 extends over 13 amino acids. CDR1 is WSHSY, CDR2 SAAADI, per germline. V dropped 7 bases and J dropped 4 bases, with 14 bases sitting between them. The CDR3 DNA follows: TGCGCCAGCACTACGGGAGCAGGTTACGAGCAGTACTTC. Translating gives CASTTGAGYEQYF.

V is TRBV3-1 (or the pseudogene TRBV3-2) and J is TRBJ2-5, with 7 bases matching TRBD2. V lost 4 bases and J lost 2; bases outside the gene matches: 4. There are 14 residues in the CDR3. CDR1 and CDR2 from the germline V gene are LGHDT and YNNKEL (reference sequence). CDR3 sequence: CASSLRTRQETQYF. CDR3 DNA: TGTGCCAGCAGCCTTCGGACTAGACAAGAGACCCAGTACTTC.